A single sample gave rise to the 14 T cell receptor beta chains below, sequenced in a study of cytomegalovirus exposure and HLA in healthy donors. The PCR had 60 Vbeta and 13 Jbeta primers. Using immunoSEQ multiplex PCR, the repertoire was profiled, and TCRdb retains in-frame clones only, with some absent. Seen here are around 130,000 clones, around 86% observed once, and the top ten hold about 2.4%. Specimen: PBMCs. The origin of the receptors is a woman aged 40-49 years in good health and CMV-seronegative.

This sequence joins TRBV6-1 and TRBJ2-3; D may be TRBD1 (6 bases). The V end lost 3 bases, the J end lost 3 bases, and 19 bases lay between the germline ends. The length of the CDR3 is 17 residues. Germline V gene data show CDR1 as MNHNS and CDR2 as SASEGT. This chain's CDR3 is CASSDFGGSSGTDTQYF. The CDR3 DNA reads TGTGCCAGCAGTGATTTTGGGGGCTCGTCAGGGACAGATACGCAGTATTTT.

V is TRBV10-3 and J is TRBJ1-5, with TRBD1 as a possible D gene (5 bases). With 2 bases removed from V and 0 bases from J, the gap between germline ends came to 14 bases. Germline CDR1 ENHRY, CDR2 SYGVKD. The CDR3 runs to 17 residues. The CDR3 DNA reads as TGTGCCATCAGTGAGAGGGAGGGACCTTATAGCAATCAGCCCCAGCATTTT. Amino acid sequence: CAISEREGPYSNQPQHF.

This clone appeared a single time. V and J are TRBV11-3 and TRBJ2-3; D unresolved. Trimming took off 1 base at V and 2 bases at J, with 22 bases between the two ends. The CDR3 contains 19 residues. CDR1 and CDR2 from the germline V gene are SGHNT and YENEEA. In DNA, the CDR3 is TGTGCCAGCAGCTTAGTGGTTCGCGAAGTTTTGCCCTCCACAGATACGCAGTATTTT. It encodes CASSLVVREVLPSTDTQYF.

This clone was recorded only once. V usage is TRBV6-5 and J usage is TRBJ2-3; no firm D call. The CDR3 contains 11 residues. Germline V lookup: CDR1 MNHEY, CDR2 SVGAGI. The ends were cut back, 7 bases at V and 4 bases at J, with 6 bases in the middle. The CDR3 here is CASTLADTQYF. In nucleotides, the CDR3 is TGTGCCAGCACCCTCGCAGATACGCAGTATTTT.

CDR3 nucleotide sequence: TGTGCCAGCAGCCCTCGAGGTTGGGCGGGAGGATCCCACAATGAGCAGTTCTTC. It codes for CASSPRGWAGGSHNEQFF. V gene TRBV7-9 combines with J gene TRBJ2-1; TRBD2 matches 8 bases. This CDR3 has 18 amino acids. The germline CDR1 and CDR2 sequences are SEHNR and FQNEAQ (reference sequence). Trimming cost V 5 bases and J 5 bases; bases outside gene matches: 17.

The chain combines TRBV18 with TRBJ2-2; 7 bases align to TRBD1. Trimming at V came to 6 bases and at J to 8 bases, leaving 9 bases not matched to a gene. CDR1 and CDR2 from the germline V gene are KGHSH and LQKENI. CDR3 length: 14 residues. The CDR3 DNA is TGTGCCAGCTCGGCGACAGGGACCTCGGGGGAGCTGTTTTTT. This encodes CASSATGTSGELFF.

This chain joins TRBV5-1 and TRBJ2-3, with 14 bases matching TRBD2. The J segment lost 0 bases and the V segment lost 0 bases, leaving 9 bases of the junction unmatched. Germline CDR1 is SGHRS and CDR2 is YFSETQ. The CDR3 has 20 amino acids. This CDR3 reads CASSLGLAGGLKISTDTQYF. The CDR3 DNA sequence: TGCGCCAGCAGCTTGGGACTAGCGGGGGGGCTAAAAATTAGCACAGATACGCAGTATTTT. Full variable domain (missing parts from reference TRBV5-1 and TRBJ2-3): KAGVTQTPRYLIKTRGQQVTLSCSPISGHRSVSWYQQTPGQGLQFLFEYFSETQRNKGNFPGRFSGRQFSNSRSEMNVSTLELGDSALYLCASSLGLAGGLKISTDTQYFGPGTRLTVL.

With respect to this clone: At one end the junction does not follow the germline gene, possibly because of a read error. J is TRBJ1-2 and V is TRBV7-9, with D maybe TRBD1 (5 bases). This CDR3 contains 18 residues. Germline lookup yields CDR1 SEHNR and CDR2 FQNEAQ (reference sequence). CDR3: CSSSPLQDWVYHSYGYTF. The DNA for the CDR3 is TGTTCCAGCAGCCCCCTACAGGATTGGGTTTATCACTCCTATGGCTACACCTTC.

This chain joins TRBV19 and TRBJ2-1; 14 bases map to TRBD2. Germline CDR1 and CDR2: LNHDA and SQIVND (reference sequence). The CDR3 is made up of 17 amino acids. Germline trimming cut 1 base from V and 8 bases from J; bases unmatched to any gene: 7. CDR3 protein: CASSIGGTSGSRHEQFF. For the CDR3, the DNA is TGTGCCAGTAGTATAGGAGGGACTAGCGGGAGTAGGCATGAGCAGTTCTTC.

A single count supports this clone. The CDR3 DNA reads as TGTGCCAGCTCACCACTAGCGACCCGCTCCTACGAGCAGTACTTC. Its translation is CASSPLATRSYEQYF. The chain combines TRBV18 with TRBJ2-7; possible D gene TRBD2, 5 bases. Germline V gives CDR1 KGHSH, CDR2 LQKENI. Trimming shortened V by 1 base and J by 0 bases, and 10 bases separated the two germline ends. This CDR3 region has 15 residues.

V and J are TRBV5-8 and TRBJ2-7; 9 nucleotides align to TRBD2. The trim removed 5 bases at V and 4 bases at J, leaving 13 bases unmatched. Germline V gene sequence: CDR1 SGHTS, CDR2 YDEGEE. The CDR3 is made up of 16 amino acids. The CDR3 DNA reads TGTGCCAGCAGTCTCCTCCGTGGCGGGAGGGGGTACGAGCAGTACTTC. Translating it yields CASSLLRGGRGYEQYF.

V gene TRBV27 combines with J gene TRBJ1-6, with 7 bases fitting TRBD1. V lost 0 bases and J lost 7; bases outside the gene matches: 3. The CDR3 length is 15 residues. CDR1 and CDR2 (germline): MNHEY, SMNVEV (reference sequence). The CDR3 sequence is CASSLSGQRNSPLHF. CDR3 DNA: TGTGCCAGCAGTTTATCGGGACAGAGGAATTCACCCCTCCACTTT.

J is TRBJ2-1 and V is TRBV10-3, with 16 bases fitting TRBD2. The V gene end was trimmed by 6 bases and the J gene end by 5 bases; junction bases not matched to a gene: 7. The germline V gene encodes CDR1 ENHRY and CDR2 SYGVKD. CDR3 length equals 17 residues. CDR3 loop: CAISPGLAGGQDNEQFF. CDR3 DNA: TGTGCCATCAGCCCGGGACTAGCGGGAGGGCAAGACAATGAGCAGTTCTTC.

CDR3 loop: CASSPFRAGASGSSYNEQFF. The CDR3 nucleotides read TGTGCCAGCAGCCCATTTAGGGCGGGGGCTAGCGGGAGTTCCTACAATGAGCAGTTCTTC. The chain couples TRBV7-6 to TRBJ2-1, with 10 bases that match TRBD2. Germline loops: CDR1 SGHVS, CDR2 FNYEAQ. The CDR3 totals 20 residues. The ends lost 5 bases at V and 1 base at J; junction bases unmatched: 17.